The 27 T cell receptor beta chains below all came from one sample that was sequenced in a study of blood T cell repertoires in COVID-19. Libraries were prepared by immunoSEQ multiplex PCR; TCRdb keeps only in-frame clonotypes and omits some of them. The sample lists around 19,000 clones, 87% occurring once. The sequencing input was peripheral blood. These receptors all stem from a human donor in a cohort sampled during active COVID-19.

The CDR3 DNA is TGTGCCAGCAGTTTACCACTCGAAACCTACGAGCAGTACTTC. This gives the protein CASSLPLETYEQYF. The chain couples TRBV28 to TRBJ2-7; D unclear. Trimming left V 2 bases short and J 2 bases short, with 10 bases between. The CDR3 is made up of 14 amino acids. Germline V gene data show CDR1 as MDHEN and CDR2 as SYDVKM.

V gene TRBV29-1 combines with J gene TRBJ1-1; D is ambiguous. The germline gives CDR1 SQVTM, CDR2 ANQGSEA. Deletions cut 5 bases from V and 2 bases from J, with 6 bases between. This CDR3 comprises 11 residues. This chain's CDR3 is CSVLLNTEAFF. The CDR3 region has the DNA TGCAGCGTTTTACTAAACACTGAAGCTTTCTTT.

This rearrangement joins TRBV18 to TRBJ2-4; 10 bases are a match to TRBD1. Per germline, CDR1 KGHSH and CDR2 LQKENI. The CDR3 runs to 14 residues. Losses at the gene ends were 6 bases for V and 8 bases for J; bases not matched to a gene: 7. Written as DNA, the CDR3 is TGTGCCAGCTCCCGACAGGGGGCCGGTGACATTCAGTACTTC. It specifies CASSRQGAGDIQYF.

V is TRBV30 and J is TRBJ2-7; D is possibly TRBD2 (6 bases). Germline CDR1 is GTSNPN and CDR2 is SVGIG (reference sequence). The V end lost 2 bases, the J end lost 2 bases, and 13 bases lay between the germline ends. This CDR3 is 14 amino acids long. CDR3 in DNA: TGTGCCTGGAGTCCAAGGGACTTAACCTACGAGCAGTACTTC. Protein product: CAWSPRDLTYEQYF.

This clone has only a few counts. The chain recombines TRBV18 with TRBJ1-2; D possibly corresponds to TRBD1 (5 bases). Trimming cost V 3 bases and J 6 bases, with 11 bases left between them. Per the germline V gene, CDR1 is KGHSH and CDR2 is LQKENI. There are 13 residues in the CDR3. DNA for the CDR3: TGTGCCAGCTCACCGACAGTAACAAATGGCTACACCTTC. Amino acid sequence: CASSPTVTNGYTF.

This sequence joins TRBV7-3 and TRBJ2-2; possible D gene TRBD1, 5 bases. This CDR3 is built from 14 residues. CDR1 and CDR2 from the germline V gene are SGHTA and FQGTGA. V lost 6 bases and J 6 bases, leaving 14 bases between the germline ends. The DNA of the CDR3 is TGTGCCAGCAGGACCGACAGCTCGTCCGGGGAGCTGTTTTTT. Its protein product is CASRTDSSSGELFF.

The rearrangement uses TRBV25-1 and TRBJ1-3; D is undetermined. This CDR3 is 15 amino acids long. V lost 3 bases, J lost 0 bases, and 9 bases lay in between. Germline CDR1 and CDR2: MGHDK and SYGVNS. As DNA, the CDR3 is TGTGCCAGCAGTGACGGACTGGCCTCTGGAAACACCATATATTTT. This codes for CASSDGLASGNTIYF.

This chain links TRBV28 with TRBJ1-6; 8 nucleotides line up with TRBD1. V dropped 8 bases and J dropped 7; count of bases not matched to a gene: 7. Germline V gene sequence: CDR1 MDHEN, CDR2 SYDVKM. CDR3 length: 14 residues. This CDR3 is CASDGQGRNSPLHF. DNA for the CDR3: TGTGCCAGCGACGGACAGGGTCGCAATTCACCCCTCCACTTT.

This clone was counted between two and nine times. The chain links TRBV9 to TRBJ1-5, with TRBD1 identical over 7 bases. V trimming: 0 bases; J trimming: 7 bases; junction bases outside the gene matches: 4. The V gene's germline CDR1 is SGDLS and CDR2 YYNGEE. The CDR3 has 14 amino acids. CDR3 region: CASSVEGANQPQHF. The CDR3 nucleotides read TGTGCCAGCAGCGTAGAGGGGGCAAACCAGCCCCAGCATTTT.

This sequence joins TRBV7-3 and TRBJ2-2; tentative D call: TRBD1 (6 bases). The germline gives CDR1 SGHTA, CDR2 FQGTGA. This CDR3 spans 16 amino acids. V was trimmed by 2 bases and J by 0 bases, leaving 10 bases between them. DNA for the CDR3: TGTGCCAGCAGCTTAGACGCAGGGGCGAACACCGGGGAGCTGTTTTTT. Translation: CASSLDAGANTGELFF.

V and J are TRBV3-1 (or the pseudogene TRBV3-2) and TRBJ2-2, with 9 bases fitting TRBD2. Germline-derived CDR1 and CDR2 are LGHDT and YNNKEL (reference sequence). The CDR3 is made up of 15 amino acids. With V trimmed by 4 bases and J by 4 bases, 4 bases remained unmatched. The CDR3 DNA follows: TGTGCCAGCAGCCTAGCGGGAGAGGGCACCGGGGAGCTGTTTTTT. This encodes CASSLAGEGTGELFF.

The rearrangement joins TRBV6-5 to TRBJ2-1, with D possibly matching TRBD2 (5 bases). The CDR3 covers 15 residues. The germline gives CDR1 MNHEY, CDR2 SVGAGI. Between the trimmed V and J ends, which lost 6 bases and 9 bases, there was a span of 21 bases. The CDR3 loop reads CASRMDVNGKIEQFF. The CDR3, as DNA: TGTGCCAGCAGGATGGACGTCAACGGGAAGATTGAGCAGTTCTTC.

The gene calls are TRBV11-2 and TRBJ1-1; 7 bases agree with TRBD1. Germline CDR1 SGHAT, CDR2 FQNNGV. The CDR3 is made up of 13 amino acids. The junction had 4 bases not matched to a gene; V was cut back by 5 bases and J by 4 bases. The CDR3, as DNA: TGTGCCAGCAGCGGCAGGGGGATCACTGAAGCTTTCTTT. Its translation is CASSGRGITEAFF.

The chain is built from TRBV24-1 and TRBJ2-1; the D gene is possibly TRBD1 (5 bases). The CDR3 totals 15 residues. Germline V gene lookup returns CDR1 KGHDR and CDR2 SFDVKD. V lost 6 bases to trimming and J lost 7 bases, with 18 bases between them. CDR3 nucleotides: TGTGCCACCAGTCGGTCCCAGGGTGTTTGGAATGAGCAGTTCTTC. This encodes CATSRSQGVWNEQFF.

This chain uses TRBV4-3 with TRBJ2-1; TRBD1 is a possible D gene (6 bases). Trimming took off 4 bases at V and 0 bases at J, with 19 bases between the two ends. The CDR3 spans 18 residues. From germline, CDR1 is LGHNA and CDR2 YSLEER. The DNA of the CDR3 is TGCGCCAGCAGCCCGTCCTATTGGGACATAAGCTCCTACAATGAGCAGTTCTTC. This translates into CASSPSYWDISSYNEQFF.

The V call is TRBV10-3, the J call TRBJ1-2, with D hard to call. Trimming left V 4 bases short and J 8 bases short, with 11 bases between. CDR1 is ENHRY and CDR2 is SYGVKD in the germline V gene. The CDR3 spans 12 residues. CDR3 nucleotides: TGTGCCATCAGTGCGGAGGGAGGAGGCTACACCTTC. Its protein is CAISAEGGGYTF.

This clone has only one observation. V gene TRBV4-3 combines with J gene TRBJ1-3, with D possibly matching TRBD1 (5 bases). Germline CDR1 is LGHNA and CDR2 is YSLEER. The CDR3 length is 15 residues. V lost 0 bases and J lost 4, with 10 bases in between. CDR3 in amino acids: CASSQERAGGNTIYF. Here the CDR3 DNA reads TGCGCCAGCAGCCAAGAAAGGGCAGGGGGAAACACCATATATTTT.

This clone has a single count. The CDR3 is CASSPEDRGTDTQYF. The DNA for the CDR3 is TGTGCCAGCAGCCCAGAGGACAGGGGCACAGATACGCAGTATTTT. V usage is TRBV13 and J usage is TRBJ2-3; TRBD1 aligns across 8 bases. The germline gives CDR1 PRHDT, CDR2 FYEKMQ (reference sequence). V trimming: 5 bases; J trimming: 1 base; junction bases outside the gene matches: 5. The CDR3 has 15 residues. Drawing the rest from reference TRBV13 and TRBJ2-3, the complete variable domain is AAGVIQSPRHLIKEKRETATLKCYPIPRHDTVYWYQQGPGQDPQFLISFYEKMQSDKGSIPDRFSAQQFSDYHSELNMSSLELGDSALYFCASSPEDRGTDTQYFGPGTRLTVL.

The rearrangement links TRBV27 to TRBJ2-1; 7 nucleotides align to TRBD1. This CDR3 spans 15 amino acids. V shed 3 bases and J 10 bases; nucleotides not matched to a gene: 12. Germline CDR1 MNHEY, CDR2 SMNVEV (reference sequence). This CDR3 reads CASSLEDRPPREQFF. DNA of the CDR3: TGTGCCAGCAGTTTGGAGGACAGGCCACCTCGGGAGCAGTTCTTC.

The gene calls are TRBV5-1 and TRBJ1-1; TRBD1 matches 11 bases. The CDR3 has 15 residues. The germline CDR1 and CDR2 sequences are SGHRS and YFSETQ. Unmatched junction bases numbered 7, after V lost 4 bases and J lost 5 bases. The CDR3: CASSIRDRGSTEAFF. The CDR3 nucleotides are TGCGCCAGCAGCATCCGGGACAGGGGGTCGACTGAAGCTTTCTTT.

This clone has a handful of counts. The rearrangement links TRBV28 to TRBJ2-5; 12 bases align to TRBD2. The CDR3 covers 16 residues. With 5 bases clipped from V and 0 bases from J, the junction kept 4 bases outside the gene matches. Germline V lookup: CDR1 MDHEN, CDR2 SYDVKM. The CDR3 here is CASSRLAGVNQETQYF. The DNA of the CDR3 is TGTGCCAGCAGTCGACTAGCGGGAGTTAACCAAGAGACCCAGTACTTC.

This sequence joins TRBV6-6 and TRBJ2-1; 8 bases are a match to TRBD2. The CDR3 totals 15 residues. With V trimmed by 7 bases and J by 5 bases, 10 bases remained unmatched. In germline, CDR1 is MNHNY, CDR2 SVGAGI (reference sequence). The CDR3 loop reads CASTPSGRPNNEQFF. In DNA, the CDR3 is TGTGCCAGCACCCCAAGCGGGAGACCCAACAATGAGCAGTTCTTC.

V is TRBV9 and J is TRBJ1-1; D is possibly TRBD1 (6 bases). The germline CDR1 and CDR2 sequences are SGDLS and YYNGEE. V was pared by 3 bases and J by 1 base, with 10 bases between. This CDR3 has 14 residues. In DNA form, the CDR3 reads TGTGCCAGCAGCGGGGGGCGGGCGAACACTGAAGCTTTCTTT. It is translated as CASSGGRANTEAFF.

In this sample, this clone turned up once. This CDR3 reads CASSLAGGNTEAFF. In DNA, the CDR3 is TGTGCCAGCAGCTTAGCCGGGGGGAACACTGAAGCTTTCTTT. The chain recombines TRBV11-2 with TRBJ1-1; possibly TRBD1 for D (5 bases). V lost 1 base and J lost 1, with 7 bases in between. Germline CDR1 reads SGHAT; CDR2 reads FQNNGV. This CDR3 spans 14 amino acids.

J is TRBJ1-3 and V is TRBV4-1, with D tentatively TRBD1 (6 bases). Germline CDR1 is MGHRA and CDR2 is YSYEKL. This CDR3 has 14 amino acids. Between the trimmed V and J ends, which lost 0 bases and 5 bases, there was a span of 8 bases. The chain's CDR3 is CASSQDRGRNTIYF. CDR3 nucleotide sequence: TGCGCCAGCAGCCAAGACAGGGGTAGAAACACCATATATTTT.

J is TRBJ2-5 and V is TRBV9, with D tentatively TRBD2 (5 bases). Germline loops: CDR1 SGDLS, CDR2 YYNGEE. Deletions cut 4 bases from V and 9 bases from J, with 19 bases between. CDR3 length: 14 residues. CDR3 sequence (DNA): TGTGCCAGCAGCCCCGTTAGTGAACCCGGGGCCCAGTACTTC. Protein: CASSPVSEPGAQYF.

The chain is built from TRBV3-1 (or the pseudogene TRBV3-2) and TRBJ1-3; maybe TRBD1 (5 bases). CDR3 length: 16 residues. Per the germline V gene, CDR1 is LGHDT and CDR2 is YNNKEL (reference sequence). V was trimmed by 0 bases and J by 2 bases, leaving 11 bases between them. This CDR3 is CASSQDFGGAGNTIYF. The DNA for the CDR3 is TGTGCCAGCAGCCAAGATTTTGGAGGGGCTGGAAACACCATATATTTT.